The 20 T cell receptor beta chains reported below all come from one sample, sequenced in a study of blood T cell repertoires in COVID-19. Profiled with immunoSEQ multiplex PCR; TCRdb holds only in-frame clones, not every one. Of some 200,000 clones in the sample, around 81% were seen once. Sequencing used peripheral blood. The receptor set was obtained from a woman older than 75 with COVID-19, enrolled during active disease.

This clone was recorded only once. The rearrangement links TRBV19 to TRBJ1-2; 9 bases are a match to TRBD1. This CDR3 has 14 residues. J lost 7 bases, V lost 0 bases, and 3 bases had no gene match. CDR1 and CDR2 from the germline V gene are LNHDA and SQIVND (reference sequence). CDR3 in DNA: TGTGCCAGTAGTATAGACGGGACAGGGAGTGGCTACACCTTC. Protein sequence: CASSIDGTGSGYTF.

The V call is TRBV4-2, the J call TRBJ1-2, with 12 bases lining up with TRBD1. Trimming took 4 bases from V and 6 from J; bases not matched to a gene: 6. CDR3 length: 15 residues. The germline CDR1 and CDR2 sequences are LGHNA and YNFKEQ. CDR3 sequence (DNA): TGTGCCAGCAGCCCAACCGGGACAGGGGGCGATGGCTACACCTTC. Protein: CASSPTGTGGDGYTF.

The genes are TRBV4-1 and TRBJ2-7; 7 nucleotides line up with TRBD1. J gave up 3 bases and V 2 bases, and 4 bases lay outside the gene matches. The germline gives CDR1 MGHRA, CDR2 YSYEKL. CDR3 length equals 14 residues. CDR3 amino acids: CASSQTGTDYEQYF. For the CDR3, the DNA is TGCGCCAGCAGCCAAACCGGGACAGACTACGAGCAGTACTTC.

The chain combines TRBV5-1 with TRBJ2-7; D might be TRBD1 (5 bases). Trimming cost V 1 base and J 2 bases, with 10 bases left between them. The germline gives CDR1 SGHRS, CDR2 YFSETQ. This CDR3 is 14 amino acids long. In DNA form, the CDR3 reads TGCGCCAGCAGCTTGTCAGGGTGGCCCTACGAGCAGTACTTC. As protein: CASSLSGWPYEQYF. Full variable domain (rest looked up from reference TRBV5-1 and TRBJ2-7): KAGVTQTPRYLIKTRGQQVTLSCSPISGHRSVSWYQQTPGQGLQFLFEYFSETQRNKGNFPGRFSGRQFSNSRSEMNVSTLELGDSALYLCASSLSGWPYEQYFGPGTRLTVT.

Here the CDR3 DNA reads TGTGCCAGCAGCATTAGCGGGCCCTCCTACAATGAGCAGTTCTTC. This codes for CASSISGPSYNEQFF. The V call is TRBV7-2, the J call TRBJ2-1; 7 bases are shared with TRBD2. From germline, CDR1 is SGHTA and CDR2 FQGNSA. V shed 5 bases, J shed 0 bases, and the junction held 4 bases outside the gene matches. This CDR3 is built from 15 residues.

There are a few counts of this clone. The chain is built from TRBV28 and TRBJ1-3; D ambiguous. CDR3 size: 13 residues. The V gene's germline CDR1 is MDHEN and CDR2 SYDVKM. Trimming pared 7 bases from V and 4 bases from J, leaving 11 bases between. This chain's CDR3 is CASIFPGGNTIYF. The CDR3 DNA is TGTGCCAGCATTTTTCCGGGGGGAAACACCATATATTTT. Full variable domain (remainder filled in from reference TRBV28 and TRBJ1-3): DVKVTQSSRYLVKRTGEKVFLECVQDMDHENMFWYRQDPGLGLRLIYFSYDVKMKEKGDIPEGYSVSREKKERFSLILESASTNQTSMYLCASIFPGGNTIYFGEGSWLTVV.

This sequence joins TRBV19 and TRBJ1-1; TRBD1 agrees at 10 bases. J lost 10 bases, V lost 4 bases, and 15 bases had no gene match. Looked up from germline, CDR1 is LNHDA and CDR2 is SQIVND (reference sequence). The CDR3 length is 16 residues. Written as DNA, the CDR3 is TGTGCCAGTAGTACTCCGACAGGGGGCATTTCTGGAGGAGCTTTCTTT. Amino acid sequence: CASSTPTGGISGGAFF. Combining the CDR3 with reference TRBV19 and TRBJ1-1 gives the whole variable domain DGGITQSPKYLFRKEGQNVTLSCEQNLNHDAMYWYRQDPGQGLRLIYYSQIVNDFQKGDIAEGYSVSREKKESFPLTVTSAQKNPTAFYLCASSTPTGGISGGAFFGQGTRLTVV.

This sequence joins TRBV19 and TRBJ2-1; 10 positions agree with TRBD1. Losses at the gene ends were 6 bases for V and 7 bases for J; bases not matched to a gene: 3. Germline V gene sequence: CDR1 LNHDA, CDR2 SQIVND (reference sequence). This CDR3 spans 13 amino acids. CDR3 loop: CASRRQGANEQFF. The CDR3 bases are TGTGCCAGTAGGAGACAGGGGGCGAATGAGCAGTTCTTC.

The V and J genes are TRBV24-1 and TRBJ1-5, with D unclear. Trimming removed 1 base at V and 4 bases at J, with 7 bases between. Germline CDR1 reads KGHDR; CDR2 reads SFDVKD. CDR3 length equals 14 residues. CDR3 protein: CATSDFAGNQPQHF. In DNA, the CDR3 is TGTGCCACCAGTGATTTCGCCGGGAATCAGCCCCAGCATTTT.

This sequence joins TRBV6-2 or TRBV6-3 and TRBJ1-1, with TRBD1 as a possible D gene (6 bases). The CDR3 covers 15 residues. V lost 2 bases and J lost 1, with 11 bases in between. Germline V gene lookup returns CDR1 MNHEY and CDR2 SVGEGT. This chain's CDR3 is CASSYDRPQNTEAFF. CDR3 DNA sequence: TGTGCCAGCAGTTACGACAGGCCTCAGAACACTGAAGCTTTCTTT.

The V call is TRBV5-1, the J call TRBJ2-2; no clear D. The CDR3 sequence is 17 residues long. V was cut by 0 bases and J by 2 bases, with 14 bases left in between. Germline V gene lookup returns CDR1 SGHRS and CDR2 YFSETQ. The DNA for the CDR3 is TGCGCCAGCAGCTTGGTTGTGTTAGCTGATAACACCGGGGAGCTGTTTTTT. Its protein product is CASSLVVLADNTGELFF.

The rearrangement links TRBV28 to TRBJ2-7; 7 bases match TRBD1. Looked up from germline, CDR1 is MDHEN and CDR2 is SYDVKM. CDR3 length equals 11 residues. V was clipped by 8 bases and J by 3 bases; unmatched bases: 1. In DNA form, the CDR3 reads TGTGCCAGCCAGGGGGACTACGAGCAGTACTTC. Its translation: CASQGDYEQYF.

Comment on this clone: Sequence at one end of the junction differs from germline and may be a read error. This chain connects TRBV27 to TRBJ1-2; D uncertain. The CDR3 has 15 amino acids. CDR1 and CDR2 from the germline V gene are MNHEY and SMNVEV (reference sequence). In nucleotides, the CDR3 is TGTACCAGCAGTTTCGCGTCCGAGAAACCCTATGGCTACACCTTC. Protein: CTSSFASEKPYGYTF.

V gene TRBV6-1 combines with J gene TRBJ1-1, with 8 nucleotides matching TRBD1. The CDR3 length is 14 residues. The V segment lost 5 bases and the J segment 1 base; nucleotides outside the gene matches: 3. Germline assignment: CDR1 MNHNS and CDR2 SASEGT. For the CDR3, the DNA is TGTGCCAGCAGTTATCAGGGGGCGAACACTGAAGCTTTCTTT. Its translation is CASSYQGANTEAFF.

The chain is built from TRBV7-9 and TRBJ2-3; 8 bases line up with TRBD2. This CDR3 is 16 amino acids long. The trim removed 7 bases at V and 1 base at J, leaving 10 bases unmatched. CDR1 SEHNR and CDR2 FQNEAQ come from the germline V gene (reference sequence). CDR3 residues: CASIPIGREGTDTQYF. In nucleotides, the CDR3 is TGTGCCAGCATCCCCATTGGGCGGGAGGGCACAGATACGCAGTATTTT.

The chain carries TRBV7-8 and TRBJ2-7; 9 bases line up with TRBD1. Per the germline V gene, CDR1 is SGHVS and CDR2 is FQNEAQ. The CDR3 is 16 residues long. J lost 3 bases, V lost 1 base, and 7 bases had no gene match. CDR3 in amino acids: CASSLVSGTGYYEQYF. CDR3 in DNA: TGTGCCAGCAGCTTAGTTTCCGGGACAGGGTACTACGAGCAGTACTTC.

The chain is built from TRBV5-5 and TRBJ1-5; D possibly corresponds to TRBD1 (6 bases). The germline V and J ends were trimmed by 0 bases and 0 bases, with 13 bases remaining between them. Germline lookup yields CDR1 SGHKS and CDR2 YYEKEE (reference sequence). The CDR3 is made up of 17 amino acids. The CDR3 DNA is TGTGCCAGCAGCTTGGTATGGCAGGGGAATAGCAATCAGCCCCAGCATTTT. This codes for CASSLVWQGNSNQPQHF.

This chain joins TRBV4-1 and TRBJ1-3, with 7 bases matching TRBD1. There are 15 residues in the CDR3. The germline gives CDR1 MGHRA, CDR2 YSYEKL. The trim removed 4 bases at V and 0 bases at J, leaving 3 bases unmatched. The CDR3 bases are TGCGCCAGCAGCCTTAGGACAGGCTCTGGAAACACCATATATTTT. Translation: CASSLRTGSGNTIYF.

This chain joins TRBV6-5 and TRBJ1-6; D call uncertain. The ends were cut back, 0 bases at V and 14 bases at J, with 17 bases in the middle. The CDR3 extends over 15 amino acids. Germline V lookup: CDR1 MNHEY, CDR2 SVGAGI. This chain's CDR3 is CASSYSSNPGVTLHF. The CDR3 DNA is TGTGCCAGCAGTTACTCGAGTAATCCAGGCGTAACCCTCCACTTT.

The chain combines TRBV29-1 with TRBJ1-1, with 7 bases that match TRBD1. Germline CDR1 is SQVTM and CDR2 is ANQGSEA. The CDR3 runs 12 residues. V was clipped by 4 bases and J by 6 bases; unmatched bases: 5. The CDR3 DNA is TGCAGCGTTGCAGCCCAGGGGGCTGAAGCTTTCTTT. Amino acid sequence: CSVAAQGAEAFF. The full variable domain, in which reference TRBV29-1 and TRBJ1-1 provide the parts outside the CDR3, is SAVISQKPSRDICQRGTSLTIQCQVDSQVTMMFWYRQQPGQSLTLIATANQGSEATYESGFVIDKFPISRPNLTFSTLTVSNMSPEDSSIYLCSVAAQGAEAFFGQGTRLTVV.